These 20 T cell receptor beta chains came from one sample sequenced in a study of shared clonotypes between healthy human individuals. Some clones are missing from TCRdb's copy, which holds only in-frame ones; the method was immunoSEQ multiplex PCR. Here the sample spans about 2 million clones, approximately 94% being singletons. Naivety among CD8 cells was defined by CD45RO negativity and positive CCR7 selection, thereby excluding terminally differentiated effector memory CD45RA+ cells. The specimen sequenced was naive CD8+ T cells sorted from blood. The receptors shown here come from a man aged 18 to 30 in good health.

This clone was counted a single time. The sample has other DNA sequences that encode this CDR3 too. This chain joins TRBV6-6 and TRBJ1-2, with unresolved D. Germline lookup yields CDR1 MNHNY and CDR2 SVGAGI (reference sequence). The CDR3 runs 14 residues. V lost 0 bases and J lost 0, with 5 bases in between. CDR3 coding DNA: TGTGCCAGCAGTTACTCATCGCCTAACTATGGCTACACCTTC. It yields the protein CASSYSSPNYGYTF.

The rearrangement uses TRBV4-1 and TRBJ1-2; D gene ambiguous. This CDR3 is 16 amino acids long. The ends were cut back, 0 bases at V and 2 bases at J, with 13 bases in the middle. CDR1 is MGHRA, CDR2 YSYEKL, per germline. CDR3 nucleotide sequence: TGCGCCAGCAGCCAAGACGAGATATCACGGAACTATGGCTACACCTTC. Protein product: CASSQDEISRNYGYTF.

The J gene is TRBJ2-5, the V gene TRBV4-3; TRBD2 is a possible D gene (6 bases). The J call may be mistaken, given a closer DNA end match to TRBJ2-7. Germline V CDR1 and CDR2: LGHNA, YSLEER. There are 14 residues in the CDR3. The CDR3 protein is CASSQAGEGYEQYF. For the CDR3, the DNA is TGCGCCAGCAGCCAAGCGGGAGAAGGCTACGAGCAGTACTTC.

This chain uses TRBV27 with TRBJ1-5, with D possibly being TRBD1 (5 bases). Germline V gene data show CDR1 as MNHEY and CDR2 as SMNVEV (reference sequence). The CDR3 runs to 15 residues. Trimming stripped 4 bases from V and 0 bases from J, with 10 bases between. CDR3 DNA: TGTGCCAGCAGTTGGGACGGTCATAGCAATCAGCCCCAGCATTTT. Its protein is CASSWDGHSNQPQHF.

The chain links TRBV5-4 to TRBJ2-7; 9 bases match TRBD1. The CDR3 spans 14 residues. V lost 4 bases, J lost 2 bases, and 4 bases stayed unmatched. Germline lookup yields CDR1 SGHNT and CDR2 YYREEE (reference sequence). CDR3 nucleotides: TGTGCCAGCAGCACCCGGGACAGGGCCTACGAGCAGTACTTC. It yields the protein CASSTRDRAYEQYF.

The chain combines TRBV13 with TRBJ2-5, with a possible D match to TRBD2 (5 bases). V lost 4 bases, J lost 4 bases, and 10 bases lay in between. Germline V gene sequence: CDR1 PRHDT, CDR2 FYEKMQ (reference sequence). The CDR3 consists of 13 residues. CDR3 bases: TGTGCCAGCAGCTCCCCGGGATTAGAGACCCAGTACTTC. It is translated as CASSSPGLETQYF.

The chain combines TRBV7-6 with TRBJ2-3; 11 nucleotides align to TRBD2. V gave up 2 bases and J gave up 2 bases; unmatched junction bases: 6. The CDR3 sequence is 17 residues long. From germline, CDR1 is SGHVS and CDR2 FNYEAQ. The CDR3 loop reads CASSLSLAGGVTDTQYF. In DNA form, the CDR3 reads TGTGCCAGCAGCTTATCCCTAGCGGGGGGAGTCACAGATACGCAGTATTTT.

The chain has TRBV27 and TRBJ2-7; D remains ambiguous. The CDR3 covers 13 residues. From germline, CDR1 is MNHEY and CDR2 SMNVEV (reference sequence). V was shortened by 3 bases and J by 6 bases, with 12 bases between the two germline ends. DNA of the CDR3: TGTGCCAGCAGTTTGGGCTCCTCGTCCGAGCAGTACTTC. The encoded protein is CASSLGSSSEQYF.

The chain couples TRBV28 to TRBJ2-7; 7 positions agree with TRBD2. Germline CDR1 reads MDHEN; CDR2 reads SYDVKM. Germline trimming cut 5 bases from V and 6 bases from J; bases unmatched to any gene: 13. This CDR3 is 15 amino acids long. Here the CDR3 DNA reads TGTGCCAGCAGTCCTCGGAGTGGGAGGGTGGTCGAGCAGTACTTC. It encodes CASSPRSGRVVEQYF.

The rearrangement joins TRBV2 to TRBJ2-3; D call uncertain. This CDR3 is 12 amino acids long. V dropped 3 bases and J dropped 11 bases, with 12 bases sitting between them. Germline V gene lookup returns CDR1 SNHLY and CDR2 FYNNEI. CDR3 in DNA: TGTGCCAGCAGTGACGAAGTGTTGGGGCAGTATTTT. Its translation: CASSDEVLGQYF.

This sequence joins TRBV6-1 and TRBJ2-7, with unresolved D. CDR1 and CDR2 (germline): MNHNS, SASEGT. Trimming shortened V by 4 bases and J by 1 base, and 8 bases separated the two germline ends. This CDR3 comprises 13 residues. CDR3 DNA sequence: TGTGCCAGCAGTGGTTCGTTGTCCTACGAGCAGTACTTC. Translation gives CASSGSLSYEQYF.

This clone was detected only a few times. V gene TRBV6-5 combines with J gene TRBJ1-4; a possible D gene is TRBD1 (5 bases). The CDR3 spans 14 residues. Trimming removed 5 bases at V and 8 bases at J, with 15 bases between. Germline CDR1 and CDR2: MNHEY and SVGAGI. The CDR3 DNA follows: TGTGCCAGCAGTCAACTTCAGGGTTTGGAAAAACTGTTTTTT. Translation: CASSQLQGLEKLFF.

The rearrangement links TRBV10-3 to TRBJ2-1, with no clear D. Germline V gives CDR1 ENHRY, CDR2 SYGVKD. Deletions cut 3 bases from V and 6 bases from J, with 12 bases between. The CDR3 length is 14 residues. The DNA of the CDR3 is TGTGCCATCAGTGATTCGCAGGTCTTCAATGAGCAGTTCTTC. This codes for CAISDSQVFNEQFF.

The chain carries TRBV10-1 and TRBJ1-1; D not resolved. CDR1 is WNHNN and CDR2 is SYGVQD in the germline V gene (reference sequence). The CDR3 sequence is 13 residues long. V lost 6 bases and J 0 bases, leaving 8 bases between the germline ends. CDR3 nucleotides: TGCGCCAGCAGCAGGACGGTGAACACTGAAGCTTTCTTT. Translated: CASSRTVNTEAFF.

The V gene is TRBV19, the J gene TRBJ2-7; a possible D gene is TRBD2 (5 bases). Germline V gene lookup returns CDR1 LNHDA and CDR2 SQIVND (reference sequence). There are 14 residues in the CDR3. The germline V and J ends were trimmed by 1 base and 4 bases, with 11 bases remaining between them. DNA of the CDR3: TGTGCCAGTAGTATAGGGACTGATAAGTACGAGCAGTACTTC. This encodes CASSIGTDKYEQYF. Combining the CDR3 with reference TRBV19 and TRBJ2-7 gives the whole variable domain DGGITQSPKYLFRKEGQNVTLSCEQNLNHDAMYWYRQDPGQGLRLIYYSQIVNDFQKGDIAEGYSVSREKKESFPLTVTSAQKNPTAFYLCASSIGTDKYEQYFGPGTRLTVT.

As concerns this clone: The same CDR3 is also encoded by other DNA sequences in this sample. CDR3: CASSDWGAGNTIYF. CDR3 sequence (DNA): TGTGCCAGCAGTGATTGGGGTGCGGGAAACACCATATATTTT. The V gene is TRBV2, the J gene TRBJ1-3; D remains ambiguous. The V gene's germline CDR1 is SNHLY and CDR2 FYNNEI. This CDR3 contains 14 residues. V gave up 3 bases and J gave up 4 bases, with 10 bases separating them.

This chain connects TRBV4-1 to TRBJ2-7; 13 bases are shared with TRBD2. Germline assignment: CDR1 MGHRA and CDR2 YSYEKL. V lost 6 bases and J lost 0; bases outside the gene matches: 5. The CDR3 extends over 16 amino acids. The chain's CDR3 is CASRLTSGGDSYEQYF. The CDR3 coding sequence is TGCGCCAGCAGACTTACTAGCGGGGGGGACTCCTACGAGCAGTACTTC.

V gene TRBV5-5 combines with J gene TRBJ2-4; D call uncertain. Trimming pared 3 bases from V and 8 bases from J, leaving 9 bases between. This CDR3 comprises 12 residues. Germline V lookup: CDR1 SGHKS, CDR2 YYEKEE (reference sequence). The CDR3 bases are TGTGCCAGCAGCTCACTCGAGGACATTCAGTACTTC. Translated, it gives CASSSLEDIQYF. Full variable domain (missing parts from reference TRBV5-5 and TRBJ2-4): DAGVTQSPTHLIKTRGQQVTLRCSPISGHKSVSWYQQVLGQGPQFIFQYYEKEERGRGNFPDRFSARQFPNYSSELNVNALLLGDSALYLCASSSLEDIQYFGAGTRLSVL.

In regard to this clone: Other DNA sequences within the sample encode an identical CDR3. The chain combines TRBV19 with TRBJ2-5; the D is unclear. The CDR3 is 13 residues long. Germline V gene data show CDR1 as LNHDA and CDR2 as SQIVND (reference sequence). V was trimmed by 0 bases and J by 3 bases, leaving 5 bases between them. This CDR3 is CASSIDLEETQYF. The CDR3 DNA reads TGTGCCAGTAGTATAGACCTGGAAGAGACCCAGTACTTC.

This chain uses TRBV11-2 with TRBJ2-7; perhaps TRBD1 as D (5 bases). The CDR3 spans 14 residues. CDR1 is SGHAT and CDR2 is FQNNGV in the germline V gene. V was pared by 5 bases and J by 5 bases, with 16 bases between. This CDR3 is CASSIRQGEDEQYF. Here the CDR3 DNA reads TGTGCCAGCAGCATTCGGCAGGGTGAGGACGAGCAGTACTTC.